What follows are 27 T cell receptor beta chains derived from one specimen sequenced in a study of technical replicates of blood from several donors. Sequencing was performed with immunoSEQ multiplex PCR; in TCRdb, only in-frame clones are kept and a portion is missing. The sample has approximately 81,000 clones, roughly 95% seen once. Sequencing used T cells isolated from PBMCs. These receptors all stem from a human donor in good health.

V gene TRBV9 combines with J gene TRBJ2-1; TRBD2 agrees at 9 bases. V was clipped by 2 bases and J by 6 bases; unmatched bases: 9. Germline V gene lookup returns CDR1 SGDLS and CDR2 YYNGEE. The CDR3 extends over 16 amino acids. CDR3 amino acids: CASSVLAGIPLNEQFF. As DNA, the CDR3 is TGTGCCAGCAGCGTCCTAGCGGGAATCCCCCTCAATGAGCAGTTCTTC.

The V call is TRBV5-4, the J call TRBJ1-2; tentative D call: TRBD1 (6 bases). Trimming took off 4 bases at V and 8 bases at J, with 21 bases between the two ends. The CDR3 extends over 15 amino acids. Germline lookup yields CDR1 SGHNT and CDR2 YYREEE (reference sequence). CDR3 DNA sequence: TGTGCCAGCAGCCGAAGGACAGAGTATGGAGGCGGCTACACCTTC. Amino acids: CASSRRTEYGGGYTF.

The chain couples TRBV19 to TRBJ2-7, with TRBD2 matching over 8 bases. The CDR3 is 14 residues long. CDR1 and CDR2 (germline): LNHDA, SQIVND (reference sequence). The ends lost 4 bases at V and 4 bases at J; junction bases unmatched: 6. The CDR3 sequence is CASSKAGALYEQYF. In nucleotides, the CDR3 is TGTGCCAGTAGTAAAGCGGGAGCGCTATACGAGCAGTACTTC.

The V call is TRBV6-6, the J call TRBJ2-3; possible D gene TRBD2, 5 bases. The CDR3 is made up of 15 amino acids. In germline, CDR1 is MNHNY, CDR2 SVGAGI (reference sequence). The V end was cut by 0 bases, the J end by 8 bases, with 15 bases between. CDR3 residues: CASSYSDPGMATQYF. The CDR3 DNA reads TGTGCCAGCAGTTACTCGGACCCGGGGATGGCTACGCAGTATTTT.

The gene calls are TRBV23-1 and TRBJ1-1; D gene uncertain. TRBV23-1 belongs to the ORF category, with a function that is uncertain. This CDR3 has 9 amino acids. Between the trimmed V and J ends, which lost 4 bases and 11 bases, there was a span of 5 bases. DNA of the CDR3: TGCGCCAGCAGTCGGGAGGCTTTCTTT. Translated, it gives CASSREAFF.

The rearrangement joins TRBV7-2 to TRBJ2-3; a possible D gene is TRBD2 (5 bases). CDR1 SGHTA and CDR2 FQGNSA come from the germline V gene. Deletions cut 1 base from V and 3 bases from J, with 17 bases between. The CDR3 totals 17 residues. DNA of the CDR3: TGTGCCAGCAGCTTAGATTTATTGGGGAGTATTACAGATACGCAGTATTTT. It codes for CASSLDLLGSITDTQYF.

V is TRBV10-3 and J is TRBJ2-5; weak D call: TRBD1 (6 bases). This CDR3 is 16 amino acids long. The V gene lost 3 bases and the J gene lost 0 bases, with 14 bases spanning the gap. Germline lookup yields CDR1 ENHRY and CDR2 SYGVKD. The CDR3 DNA sequence: TGTGCCATCAGTGACTCGGACAGCCGAAACCAAGAGACCCAGTACTTC. Protein sequence: CAISDSDSRNQETQYF.

The chain has TRBV5-6 and TRBJ2-7; 10 bases are shared with TRBD2. Germline V gene data show CDR1 as SGHDT and CDR2 as YYEEEE. V shed 1 base, J shed 6 bases, and the junction held 4 bases outside the gene matches. The CDR3 is 14 residues long. As DNA, the CDR3 is TGTGCCAGCAGCTTGAGACTAGCGGGTGGCGAGCAGTACTTC. This encodes CASSLRLAGGEQYF.

This sequence joins TRBV6-5 and TRBJ1-2; TRBD1 aligns across 7 bases. The J segment lost 2 bases and the V segment lost 3 bases, leaving 3 bases of the junction unmatched. Germline V lookup: CDR1 MNHEY, CDR2 SVGAGI. This CDR3 contains 14 residues. The CDR3 loop reads CASSYRGQNYGYTF. The CDR3 region has the DNA TGTGCCAGCAGTTATAGGGGACAGAACTATGGCTACACCTTC.

CDR3 nucleotides: TGTGCCAGCAGCTACCAAGCGGGAGGCCAACTTTACGAGCAGTACTTC. Its translation is CASSYQAGGQLYEQYF. The genes are TRBV4-2 and TRBJ2-7, with 9 nucleotides matching TRBD2. With 5 bases clipped from V and 4 bases from J, the junction kept 12 bases outside the gene matches. The CDR3 contains 16 residues. The germline V gene encodes CDR1 LGHNA and CDR2 YNFKEQ.

The rearrangement joins TRBV19 to TRBJ1-1; no definite D call. Germline V gene data show CDR1 as LNHDA and CDR2 as SQIVND (reference sequence). The CDR3 consists of 15 residues. The V gene lost 3 bases and the J gene lost 0 bases, with 11 bases spanning the gap. The DNA of the CDR3 is TGTGCCAGTAGTATTAGGTACAGCATGAACACTGAAGCTTTCTTT. Translation gives CASSIRYSMNTEAFF.

This clone is deemed large. V usage is TRBV6-5 and J usage is TRBJ2-7; a possible D gene is TRBD1 (6 bases). The CDR3 loop spans 13 amino acids. In germline, CDR1 is MNHEY, CDR2 SVGAGI. With 6 bases removed from V and 3 bases from J, the gap between germline ends came to 12 bases. CDR3 coding DNA: TGTGCCAGCAGAGGAGGACAGAACTACGAGCAGTACTTC. It yields the protein CASRGGQNYEQYF.

The chain joins TRBV11-3 to TRBJ2-1; 9 bases are a match to TRBD2. This CDR3 region has 15 residues. Germline V gene lookup returns CDR1 SGHNT and CDR2 YENEEA. With 3 bases clipped from V and 4 bases from J, the junction kept 4 bases outside the gene matches. The CDR3 loop is CASSLSSGEYNEQFF. DNA of the CDR3: TGTGCCAGCAGCTTGTCTAGCGGGGAGTACAATGAGCAGTTCTTC.

The CDR3 spells CASSLGGGTDTQYF. The DNA of the CDR3 is TGTGCCAGCAGCTTAGGAGGTGGCACAGATACGCAGTATTTT. V gene TRBV11-3 combines with J gene TRBJ2-3; D unresolved. The ends were cut back, 1 base at V and 1 base at J, with 6 bases in the middle. The CDR3 totals 14 residues. The germline V gene has CDR1 SGHNT and CDR2 YENEEA.

V and J are TRBV28 and TRBJ2-7, with D possibly being TRBD1 (6 bases). CDR1 and CDR2 from the germline V gene are MDHEN and SYDVKM. The V and J ends lost 7 bases and 5 bases respectively, with 18 bases between them. This CDR3 is 14 amino acids long. CDR3 region: CASTSLTGMDEQYF. The CDR3 bases are TGTGCCAGCACTTCCCTAACAGGGATGGACGAGCAGTACTTC.

The chain couples TRBV7-9 to TRBJ2-7; a possible D gene is TRBD1 (5 bases). The germline gives CDR1 SEHNR, CDR2 FQNEAQ (reference sequence). This CDR3 is built from 12 residues. Deletions cut 5 bases from V and 6 bases from J, with 11 bases between. In DNA, the CDR3 is TGTGCCAGCAGCACCCAGGGTTCCGAGCAGTACTTC. Protein: CASSTQGSEQYF.

V usage is TRBV15 and J usage is TRBJ2-7; TRBD1 aligns across 7 bases. The J segment lost 2 bases and the V segment lost 4 bases, leaving 5 bases of the junction unmatched. The CDR3 consists of 14 residues. Germline CDR1 LNHNV, CDR2 YYDKDF (reference sequence). For the CDR3, the DNA is TGTGCCACCAGCAAAGGGGACAGCCCCTACGAGCAGTACTTC. Its translation: CATSKGDSPYEQYF.

A single count supports this clone. The chain recombines TRBV7-2 with TRBJ1-3; D not certain. The CDR3 runs 13 residues. Germline V lookup: CDR1 SGHTA, CDR2 FQGNSA. The V end was cut by 4 bases, the J end by 8 bases, with 12 bases between. CDR3 in amino acids: CASSSWRGDTIYF. CDR3 DNA: TGTGCCAGCAGCTCATGGCGGGGAGACACCATATATTTT.

This clone was counted only a few times. This chain connects TRBV2 to TRBJ1-1; TRBD1 is a possible D gene (6 bases). V was pared by 2 bases and J by 5 bases, with 15 bases between. The CDR3 is 15 amino acids. The V gene's germline CDR1 is SNHLY and CDR2 FYNNEI. CDR3 in amino acids: CASSENYRDGTEAFF. The CDR3 DNA is TGTGCCAGCAGTGAAAATTACAGGGATGGTACTGAAGCTTTCTTT.

This chain joins TRBV6-5 and TRBJ1-2, with unresolved D. Trimming removed 5 bases from V and 1 base from J, with 8 bases in between. This CDR3 region has 13 residues. Germline V CDR1 and CDR2: MNHEY, SVGAGI. CDR3 in amino acids: CASSPSVNYGYTF. The CDR3 region has the DNA TGTGCCAGCAGTCCATCGGTTAACTATGGCTACACCTTC.

The chain joins TRBV5-1 to TRBJ2-1; 8 nucleotides agree with TRBD2. Germline V gives CDR1 SGHRS, CDR2 YFSETQ. The CDR3 totals 15 residues. Trimming at V came to 6 bases and at J to 4 bases, leaving 9 bases not matched to a gene. The CDR3 sequence is CASTRREDLYNEQFF. DNA for the CDR3: TGCGCCAGCACGAGGCGGGAGGATTTGTACAATGAGCAGTTCTTC. Full variable domain (remainder filled in from reference TRBV5-1 and TRBJ2-1): KAGVTQTPRYLIKTRGQQVTLSCSPISGHRSVSWYQQTPGQGLQFLFEYFSETQRNKGNFPGRFSGRQFSNSRSEMNVSTLELGDSALYLCASTRREDLYNEQFFGPGTRLTVL.

This clone was counted a single time. The J gene is TRBJ2-3, the V gene TRBV6-4; 9 bases align to TRBD1. The germline CDR1 and CDR2 sequences are MRHNA and SNTAGT. Losses at the gene ends were 4 bases for V and 1 base for J; bases not matched to a gene: 6. CDR3 size: 16 residues. The chain's CDR3 is CASSVQTGGGTDTQYF. The CDR3 DNA sequence: TGTGCCAGCAGTGTCCAGACAGGGGGAGGCACAGATACGCAGTATTTT.

The chain recombines TRBV28 with TRBJ1-4; D is unclear. The ends were cut back, 6 bases at V and 8 bases at J, with 13 bases in the middle. CDR1 and CDR2 (germline): MDHEN, SYDVKM. This CDR3 has 13 residues. Written as DNA, the CDR3 is TGTGCCAGCAGCTTGCAAGCTATGGAAAAACTGTTTTTT. Translated, it gives CASSLQAMEKLFF.

This clone has a handful of counts. The chain uses TRBV29-1 and TRBJ1-1; D is undetermined. Trimming took 5 bases from V and 5 from J, leaving 18 bases between them. Germline values: CDR1 SQVTM, CDR2 ANQGSEA. The CDR3 is made up of 14 amino acids. The CDR3 nucleotides are TGCAGCGTTTCATGGGAGATCCTTCGGACTGAAGCTTTCTTT. This codes for CSVSWEILRTEAFF.

The chain links TRBV7-9 to TRBJ2-7, with 7 bases that match TRBD1. There are 16 residues in the CDR3. With 2 bases clipped from V and 1 base from J, the junction kept 8 bases outside the gene matches. In germline, CDR1 is SEHNR, CDR2 FQNEAQ (reference sequence). CDR3 DNA: TGTGCCAGCAGCTTAACCAGGGGGTCCCTTTCCTACGAGCAGTACTTC. It is translated as CASSLTRGSLSYEQYF.

The V call is TRBV7-9, the J call TRBJ2-6, with TRBD1 matching over 7 bases. The CDR3 totals 14 residues. Germline assignment: CDR1 SEHNR and CDR2 FQNEAQ (reference sequence). After removal of 3 bases from V and 5 bases from J, the junction contained 1 base not matched to a gene. The CDR3 is CASSLGQWANVLTF. DNA for the CDR3: TGTGCCAGCAGCTTGGGACAGTGGGCCAACGTCCTGACTTTC.

This chain joins TRBV9 and TRBJ2-2; TRBD2 matches at 9 bases. Germline trimming cut 4 bases from V and 3 bases from J; bases unmatched to any gene: 10. Germline V gene lookup returns CDR1 SGDLS and CDR2 YYNGEE. The CDR3 length is 17 residues. The CDR3 is CASSPSGASGDTGELFF. Written as DNA, the CDR3 is TGTGCCAGCAGCCCCTCGGGGGCTAGCGGGGACACCGGGGAGCTGTTTTTT. Combining the CDR3 with reference TRBV9 and TRBJ2-2 gives the whole variable domain DSGVTQTPKHLITATGQRVTLRCSPRSGDLSVYWYQQSLDQGLQFLIQYYNGEERAKGNILERFSAQQFPDLHSELNLSSLELGDSALYFCASSPSGASGDTGELFFGEGSRLTVL.